The sequence of this T cell receptor beta chain was determined in a study of blood T cell repertoires in COVID-19 (dated by TCRdb to the early 2020s). Context from the whole study: The collaborator samples originated in the United States, Italy and Spain and spanned the acute and convalescent phases of COVID-19. The prospective study material was composed of cDNA or gDNA derived from T cells, B-cell-depleted T cells, or PBMCs. Samples came from the ongoing ImmuneRACE study (first 160 participants) plus 1,254 subjects from 6 global collaborators. The repertoires were made available in a free public database intended to serve as a resource for research on the immune response to SARS-CoV-2. Subjects who had been exposed to COVID-19, were actively infected with it, or had recovered from it provided the deeply sampled blood TCRbeta repertoires that made up the dataset. Where available, HLA class I and class II types were taken from metadata supplied by the sample provider and were not determined by assay-based typing. A de-identified subject ID, COVID-19 status, age in years and sex were almost always included in the sample metadata.

From the cysteine through the phenylalanine, the CDR3 covers 17 amino acids. The sequence is cut down to CDR3 DNA, 51 bases in frame from base 1. Unmatched junction bases come to 10, with V trimmed by 4 bases and J by 1 base. This clone appeared a few times. It lacks a known antigen. It has no much larger one-base neighbor in the sample; base qualities were not kept. Each collaborating institution followed its own protocols to collect whole blood in K2EDTA tubes. Collaborator samples were shipped for TCRbeta analysis as frozen whole blood, isolated PBMCs, or DNA extracted from either sample type. The immunoSEQ Assay, a bias-controlled multiplex PCR, was used to amplify TCRbeta CDR3 regions from genomic DNA. Regarding the original processing steps: The number of nucleated cells in each sample was estimated from the amplification of reference gene primers within the assay. Sequence reads were collapsed and filtered to measure the absolute abundance of every unique TCRbeta CDR3 rearrangement. For each sample, productive Simpson clonality was calculated as the square root of Simpson's diversity index across productive rearrangements. As stored in TCRdb, this immuneACCESS dataset retains in-frame rearrangements with V and J assigned. A fraction of the clones does not appear; measured against another copy, unresolved V genes explain less than half of the discrepancy, and the remainder lacks a known reason. That table is the source of V, J and clone size, and D and trimming were worked out from the DNA. The sample has tens of thousands of clones on record, 70% to 90% of them singletons. Of the sample, under 8.5% falls within the top ten clones.

What the work shows at the level of the full study, not this receptor alone: How much clinical and demographic metadata was included differed by source and by participant, and the metadata was provided uncurated.

Sequenced input: peripheral blood. This TCR was sampled from a human donor with active COVID-19. The donor label of this sample is uncertain. The chain employs TRBV5-3 and TRBJ2-3, with TRBD1 matching 9 junction bases. TRBV5-3 is an ORF; its function is uncertain. DNA sequence: TGTGCCAGAAGCAGAGGGGGACAGGGAGGGGGCACAGATACGCAGTATTTT. It translates as CARSRGGQGGGTDTQYF.